This T cell receptor (beta chain) appears in the sequencing data of a study of vaccination effects on CD4 cells after COVID-19. The assay was immunoSEQ multiplex PCR, and TCRdb's table has in-frame clones only and misses some. The sample consists of about 73,000 clones, 60% to 75% of them appearing once. Concerning this clone: What it binds is not known.

V dropped 5 bases and J dropped 1 base, with 12 bases sitting between them. The CDR3 spans 14 residues. CDR1 is SGHAT and CDR2 is FQNNGV in the germline V gene. Peptide-pool stimulation followed by sequencing identified expanded antigen-specific CD4+ clonotypes in the ViraFEST assay. Culturing for approximately 10 days preceded CD4+ T cell isolation. Having tested negative for nucleocapsid antibodies, the vaccine recipients showed no prior SARS-CoV-2 infection. Half-medium replacement with IL-2 medium occurred on days 3 and 7. Study-wide findings and caveats: By a late point after vaccination, infection- and vaccine-induced clones had shrunk markedly through clonal contraction. Missing from the study were early post-infection timepoints, and its convalescent patients were few. Cross-reaction with common cold coronaviruses was seen in only 1 of 255 vaccine-induced clones from healthy vaccinees.

The source of this sequence is a human donor who received a COVID-19 vaccine. The chain recombines TRBV11-2 with TRBJ2-7; D unresolved. The specimen comprised CD4+ T cells from PBMCs cultured with HCoV-NL63 spike peptides, sampled before COVID-19 vaccination. The CDR3 sequence is CASSPTSGSYEQYV. The CDR3 nucleotides read TGTGCCAGCAGCCCAACTTCAGGATCCTACGAGCAGTACGTC.